This T cell receptor beta chain was obtained from a study of OX40 agonist ivuxolimab in advanced cancers. In terms of the full investigation: Ivuxolimab was a fully human IgG2 agonistic monoclonal antibody targeting the costimulatory receptor OX40 (CD134). Of the approximately 50 dose-escalation patients, hepatocellular carcinoma was present in about 19, melanoma in roughly 15, renal cell carcinoma in 9 and head and neck cancer in 9. Intravenous ivuxolimab was administered to patients every 2 weeks at six dose levels: 0.01, 0.1, 0.3, 1.5, 3 and 10 mg/kg. The point of sequencing TCRbeta in the periphery was to test whether ivuxolimab changed TCR sequence diversity and drove clonal T-cell expansion. A male proportion of 75% to 85% and a mean age of approximately 61 years, ranging from roughly 23 to 80, were recorded for the dose-escalation cohort. Prior anti-PD-1, anti-PD-L1 or anti-CTLA-4 therapy was permitted, and 35% to 40% of dose-escalation patients had received checkpoint inhibitors. The paper reports the monotherapy dose-escalation portion (N of about 50 patients) of the phase I ivuxolimab trial. Partial responses were achieved by three dose-escalation patients, of whom one had hepatocellular carcinoma and two had cutaneous melanoma. The research as a whole found: At doses of 0.1 to 3.0 mg/kg, clonal expansion of both CD4+ and CD8+ blood T cells was observed from baseline to week 6. Low levels of normalized T-cell clonal expansion were also seen in some nonresponding patients. The antigen specificity of the peripheral T cells that underwent clonal expansion was not determined. On average, CD8+ T cells showed more expanded clones than CD4+ T cells after ivuxolimab. Partial responders in the 0.1-3.0 mg/kg groups had among the lowest normalized peripheral clonal expansion, especially among CD8+ T cells.

For sequencing of the TCRbeta CDR3 region, genomic DNA was extracted from the sorted cells. The immunoSEQ Assay was used to sequence the TCRbeta CDR3 regions. TCRdb's version of the immuneACCESS table is confined to in-frame rearrangements and falls short of the full clone set. An unresolved V gene accounts for under half of the shortfall where checked; the remainder is of unknown origin. Counted in this sample were more than 80,000 clones; about 90% of them appeared once. The ten largest clones represent around 1.7% of the sample. Patients with a history of autoimmune disease or receiving systemic immunosuppression were excluded from the trial. In every dose cohort, peripheral blood was drawn for TCR sequencing at baseline, cycle 4 day 1, and cycle 7 day 1. The samples were taken from a phase I, first-in-human, multicenter, open-label dose-escalation trial of ivuxolimab. The trial enrolled adults with locally advanced or metastatic head and neck squamous cell, hepatocellular, melanoma or renal cell carcinoma. Before TCR sequencing, CD4+ T cells and CD8+ T cells from peripheral blood were sorted into separate populations.

V lost 7 bases and J lost 2 bases; the stretch between them is 12 bases long. The CDR3 measures 13 amino acids from cysteine to phenylalanine. Just CDR3 DNA is preserved here, 39 bases in frame from base 1. Via the germline V gene, CDR1 is SQVTM and CDR2 ANQGSEA. This clone was seen a single time. The target of this receptor is not known. Within one base of it there is no much larger clone, and no base qualities were kept. This clonotype was sampled from an adult with an advanced solid tumor such as melanoma, head and neck, liver or kidney cancer. The rearrangement combines TRBV29-1 with TRBJ1-3, with the D gene not clear enough to name. The sample here was CD4+ or CD8+ T cells sorted from blood, taken in a trial of the OX40 agonist ivuxolimab. The CDR3 reads as follows: CSAIRPPGNTIYF. The DNA reads TGCAGCGCCATCCGGCCCCCTGGAAACACCATATATTTT.